This passage covers 21 T cell receptor beta chains from one sample sequenced in a study of blood T cells in healthy people across ages. Through a sample-barcoded 5' primer and a J-beta primer mix, a second PCR was run for roughly 7 to 11 cycles. TCRdb reanalysed the 5' RACE reads using MiXCR and keeps one entry per CDR3 protein. The repertoire holds more than 800,000 distinct CDR3 sequences, with 25% to 35% as singletons. Specimen: blood. The receptors were sampled from a woman of 80 years or more in good health.

The chain carries TRBV28 and TRBJ2-5, with 13 bases lining up with TRBD2. The ends lost 2 bases at V and 3 bases at J; junction bases unmatched: 12. The CDR3 loop spans 19 amino acids. Germline-derived CDR1 and CDR2 are MDHEN and SYDVKM. The CDR3 DNA reads TGTGCCAGCAGTTTAACGGGGAGACTAGCGGGGGGTTGGAAAGAGACCCAGTACTTC. Protein product: CASSLTGRLAGGWKETQYF.

In this sample, this clonotype turned up many times. V gene TRBV10-3 combines with J gene TRBJ1-2; the D gene is possibly TRBD1 (5 bases). Germline CDR1 reads ENHRY; CDR2 reads SYGVKD. Trimming took 10 bases from V and 8 from J, leaving 20 bases between them. There are 13 residues in the CDR3. CDR3 residues: CATNNGPGEGYTF. CDR3 coding DNA: TGTGCCACGAATAACGGTCCGGGGGAAGGCTACACCTTC.

In this sample, this clonotype turned up many times. The gene calls are TRBV18 and TRBJ1-2; D is ambiguous. The CDR3 totals 13 residues. Germline loops: CDR1 KGHSH, CDR2 LQKENI. The V end was cut by 3 bases, the J end by 6 bases, with 11 bases between. The CDR3 reads CASSPKEGDGYTF. As DNA, the CDR3 is TGTGCCAGCTCACCGAAGGAGGGCGATGGCTACACCTTC.

In this sample, this clonotype turned up many times. A read error is possible here, since a much larger clone lies one base away. J is TRBJ2-3 and V is TRBV7-2; no clear D gene. Looked up from germline, CDR1 is SGHTA and CDR2 is FQGNSA. This CDR3 spans 12 amino acids. Trimming pared 2 bases from V and 2 bases from J, leaving 2 bases between. CDR3: CASSLPTDTQYF. CDR3 in DNA: TGTGCCAGCAGCTTACCCACAGATACGCAGTATTTT.

Here the CDR3 reads CATSPMEGLETQYF. Here the CDR3 DNA reads TGTGCCACCAGCCCTATGGAGGGGCTGGAGACCCAGTACTTC. The chain recombines TRBV24-1 with TRBJ2-4; perhaps TRBD2 as D (6 bases). The J call may be in error: the DNA end matches TRBJ2-5 better. Germline CDR1 and CDR2: KGHDR and SFDVKD. The CDR3 loop spans 14 amino acids.

The chain couples TRBV6-6 to TRBJ1-1; 11 bases fit TRBD1. CDR1 is MNHNY and CDR2 is SVGAGI in the germline V gene (reference sequence). The CDR3 totals 15 residues. Trimming cost V 5 bases and J 1 base; bases outside gene matches: 3. The CDR3 DNA reads TGTGCCAGCAGTAGAGGGACAGGGGGGAACACTGAAGCTTTCTTT. Translation gives CASSRGTGGNTEAFF.

V gene TRBV15 combines with J gene TRBJ1-3, with D uncertain. Deletions cut 3 bases from V and 7 bases from J, with 7 bases between. CDR1 LNHNV and CDR2 YYDKDF come from the germline V gene (reference sequence). CDR3 length: 12 residues. The CDR3 region is CATSRDQNTIYF. CDR3 nucleotides: TGTGCCACCAGCAGGGATCAGAACACCATATATTTT.

Many counts were recorded for this clonotype. The V call is TRBV20-1, the J call TRBJ1-5, with 9 bases aligning to TRBD1. Germline lookup yields CDR1 DFQATT and CDR2 SNEGSKA (reference sequence). There are 18 residues in the CDR3. V gave up 1 base and J gave up 0 bases; unmatched junction bases: 10. The CDR3 DNA reads as TGCAGTGCTAGAGCAAACCGGGACAGGGCGTATAGCAATCAGCCCCAGCATTTT. This sequence encodes CSARANRDRAYSNQPQHF.

This clonotype showed up many times. V usage is TRBV10-3 and J usage is TRBJ2-7, with 8 bases that match TRBD2. CDR3 size: 15 residues. The junction had 12 bases not matched to a gene; V was cut back by 8 bases and J by 3 bases. Germline V gene sequence: CDR1 ENHRY, CDR2 SYGVKD. CDR3 region: CAIGAGQRGFYEQYF. The CDR3 DNA is TGTGCCATCGGAGCGGGTCAGCGGGGGTTCTACGAGCAGTACTTC.

This clonotype was recorded at least ten times. The chain links TRBV11-2 to TRBJ2-1, with D unresolved. Germline values: CDR1 SGHAT, CDR2 FQNNGV. This CDR3 contains 12 residues. Deletions cut 7 bases from V and 8 bases from J, with 12 bases between. This CDR3 reads CASTLLNDEQFF. The CDR3 DNA is TGTGCCAGCACCCTATTAAACGATGAGCAGTTCTTC.

This clonotype has only a few counts. A read error is possible here, since a much larger clone lies one base away. This rearrangement joins TRBV30 to TRBJ2-7; 7 nucleotides agree with TRBD1. V lost 3 bases to trimming and J lost 7 bases; unmatched junction nucleotides: 9. Looked up from germline, CDR1 is GTSNPN and CDR2 is SVGIG (reference sequence). The CDR3 is 13 residues long. The CDR3 is CAWRHRGGNEQYF. Here the CDR3 DNA reads TGTGCCTGGAGACACAGGGGTGGCAATGAGCAGTACTTC.

This clonotype was detected ten times or more. The chain joins TRBV5-1 to TRBJ2-1; weak D call: TRBD1 (5 bases). Per germline, CDR1 SGHRS and CDR2 YFSETQ. V was pared by 1 base and J by 0 bases, with 11 bases between. The CDR3 runs to 16 residues. CDR3 coding DNA: TGCGCCAGCAGCTTGCCTAGGGGATCCTCCTACAATGAGCAGTTCTTC. Amino acids: CASSLPRGSSYNEQFF.

This sequence joins TRBV18 and TRBJ2-3, with D tentatively TRBD1 or TRBD2 (5 bases each). Between the trimmed V and J ends, which lost 2 bases and 0 bases, there was a span of 9 bases. The CDR3 length is 15 residues. CDR1 KGHSH and CDR2 LQKENI come from the germline V gene. In DNA, the CDR3 is TGTGCCAGCTCACCAGGGGGATCTAGCACAGATACGCAGTATTTT. Protein product: CASSPGGSSTDTQYF.

V gene TRBV11-2 combines with J gene TRBJ2-3; 8 nucleotides agree with TRBD1. Germline V gene sequence: CDR1 SGHAT, CDR2 FQNNGV. The CDR3 spans 16 residues. The V gene end was trimmed by 5 bases and the J gene end by 0 bases; junction bases not matched to a gene: 7. CDR3: CASSPVQGASTDTQYF. The CDR3, as DNA: TGTGCCAGCAGCCCTGTTCAGGGGGCAAGCACAGATACGCAGTATTTT.

To note about this clonotype: One base away lies a much larger clone, so this may be a sequencing read error. V and J are TRBV10-3 and TRBJ1-6; tentative D call: TRBD1 (5 bases). The CDR3 sequence is 16 residues long. From germline, CDR1 is ENHRY and CDR2 SYGVKD. CDR3 nucleotide sequence: TGTGCCGTCAGCGAGTCCCCGGCAGGGAGGGATTCACCCCTCCACTTT. Protein sequence: CAVSESPAGRDSPLHF.

As for this clonotype: A much larger clone lies a single base off, so this may be a read error. V and J are TRBV7-9 and TRBJ1-2; no reliable D call. The CDR3 has 13 residues. From germline, CDR1 is SEHNR and CDR2 FQNEAQ (reference sequence). The CDR3 spells CAGSLDQERGYTF. The DNA for the CDR3 is TGTGCCGGCAGCTTAGACCAGGAACGTGGCTACACCTTC.

This clonotype was recorded a few times. The rearrangement links TRBV7-2 to TRBJ1-6, with no clear D. V was trimmed by 2 bases and J by 5 bases, leaving 7 bases between them. Looked up from germline, CDR1 is SGHTA and CDR2 is FQGNSA. CDR3 length: 14 amino acids. The CDR3 loop is CASSLYGNNSPLHF. For the CDR3, the DNA is TGTGCCAGCAGCTTATATGGTAATAATTCACCCCTCCACTTT.

This clonotype has more than one count but fewer than ten. A much larger clone is a single base away; this may be a read error. The genes are TRBV20-1 and TRBJ2-7, with 7 bases matching TRBD2. Per germline, CDR1 DFQATT and CDR2 SNEGSKA (reference sequence). The trim removed 6 bases at V and 7 bases at J, leaving 12 bases unmatched. The CDR3 is 13 amino acids. The CDR3 DNA reads as TGCAGTGCCCAGTCGGGACTATACAATGAGCAGTACTTC. It encodes CSAQSGLYNEQYF.

This clonotype appeared a few times. This could be a read error, since a much larger clone is one nucleotide away. V gene TRBV7-2 combines with J gene TRBJ2-1; 9 bases match TRBD1. Germline trimming cut 2 bases from V and 6 bases from J; bases unmatched to any gene: 11. Germline V gene lookup returns CDR1 SGHTA and CDR2 FQGNSA. The CDR3 runs to 17 residues. This CDR3 reads CASSLRLGQGDCNEQFF. The CDR3 DNA sequence: TGTGCCAGCAGCTTAAGGTTGGGACAGGGTGACTGCAATGAGCAGTTCTTC.

The chain couples TRBV19 to TRBJ2-1; weak D call: TRBD2 (6 bases). The CDR3 totals 15 residues. V lost 6 bases, J lost 6 bases, and 18 bases lay in between. Germline V gives CDR1 LNHDA, CDR2 SQIVND (reference sequence). The chain's CDR3 is CASRRGGDSSNEQFF. CDR3 nucleotides: TGTGCCAGTAGGCGGGGCGGGGACTCGAGCAATGAGCAGTTCTTC.

The CDR3 nucleotides are TGTGCCAGCAGCGGGGGACTAGCGGCCGGGGAGCTGTTTTTT. Its translation: CASSGGLAAGELFF. The chain recombines TRBV9 with TRBJ2-2; 11 nucleotides align to TRBD2. The ends lost 3 bases at V and 6 bases at J; junction bases unmatched: 1. Looked up from germline, CDR1 is SGDLS and CDR2 is YYNGEE. The CDR3 runs to 14 residues.